This T cell receptor beta chain came from a study of T-cell reconstitution after alpha-beta-depleted transplantation in children. The TCRbeta library incorporated unique molecular identifiers. TCRdb reanalysed the PCR reads using MiXCR and keeps one entry per CDR3 protein. The table has approximately 210,000 distinct CDR3 sequences, around a sixth seen once. Note on this clonotype: Its target is not known.

Between the trimmed V and J ends, which lost 1 base and 1 base, there was a span of 5 bases. The germline V gene encodes CDR1 DFQATT and CDR2 SNEGSKA (reference sequence). The length of the CDR3 is 13 residues. General study points: Surviving recipient T cells and thymic progenitors underlay high day-60 TCRbeta diversity in some patients. Newly made T cells mostly supplied T-cell counts and diversity one year after transplant. Approximately two months post-transplant, alpha-beta T cells reportedly originated from several hundred expanded graft clones.

This chain links TRBV20-1 with TRBJ1-5; weak D call: TRBD1 (5 bases). This clonotype was obtained from a male patient between 2 and 15 years old who had a stem cell transplant for acute lymphoblastic leukemia, so the T cells may come from the graft donor. The sequencing used PBMCs, mostly from graft donor cells, collected 360 days after TCRalphabeta/CD19-depleted stem cell transplant. The CDR3 DNA reads TGCAGTGCTAGAGGGGGGAGCAATCAGCCCCAGCATTTT. As protein: CSARGGSNQPQHF.